This is a list of T cell receptor beta chains from one sample in a study of blood T cells in healthy people across ages. TCRdb independently ran MiXCR on the 5' RACE reads; one entry per CDR3 protein. The data show about 720,000 distinct CDR3 sequences, with approximately 25% seen just once and approximately 4% held by the top ten. Another study also made use of these data, one on T cells of mothers and their children.

Sequencing was performed on blood. The receptors were gathered from a boy aged 5-17 years in good health. Both conserved end residues are part of each CDR3. A D gene is named only where the DNA matches it firmly. The listing skips clone size in some rows; elsewhere it reads once, few, many or a size class.

v_gene: TRBV11-2
abundance: few
j_gene: TRBJ2-2
d_gene: .
len: 15
CDR3aa: CASSTPRQNTGELFF
CDR3nt: TGTGCCAGCAGCACACCCAGACAGAACACCGGGGAGCTGTTTTTT

v_gene: TRBV15
abundance: few
j_gene: TRBJ2-3
d_gene: .
len: 16
CDR3aa: CATSLGGDRSADTQYF
CDR3nt: TGTGCCACCAGCCTAGGGGGAGACAGGAGCGCAGATACGCAGTATTTT

v_gene: TRBV11-1
abundance: few
j_gene: TRBJ1-1
d_gene: TRBD1
len: 13
CDR3aa: CASSSNQGARAFF
CDR3nt: TGTGCCAGCAGCTCAAACCAGGGGGCGAGAGCTTTCTTT

v_gene: TRBV29-1
abundance: .
j_gene: TRBJ2-7
d_gene: TRBD1
len: 13
CDR3aa: CSVESTGEHEQYF
CDR3nt: TGCAGCGTTGAATCGACAGGGGAGCACGAGCAGTACTTC

v_gene: TRBV6-2/TRBV6-3
abundance: few
j_gene: TRBJ2-1
d_gene: TRBD2
len: 14
CDR3aa: CASRGLAGLNEQFF
CDR3nt: TGTGCCAGCAGGGGACTAGCGGGATTAAATGAGCAGTTCTTC

v_gene: TRBV19
abundance: .
j_gene: TRBJ1-2
d_gene: TRBD1
len: 13
CDR3aa: CASSMQGANGYTF
CDR3nt: TGTGCCAGTAGTATGCAGGGGGCCAATGGCTACACCTTC

v_gene: TRBV6-2/TRBV6-3
abundance: .
j_gene: TRBJ2-7
d_gene: .
len: 14
CDR3aa: CASSYLGVSYEQYF
CDR3nt: TGTGCCAGCAGTTACCTTGGGGTCTCCTACGAGCAGTACTTC

v_gene: TRBV7-2
abundance: few
j_gene: TRBJ1-5
d_gene: .
len: 17
CDR3aa: CASSHREDIYSNQPQHF
CDR3nt: TGTGCCAGCAGCCACCGAGAGGACATATATAGCAATCAGCCCCAGCATTTT

v_gene: TRBV3-1
abundance: .
j_gene: TRBJ1-3
d_gene: .
len: 16
CDR3aa: CASSQDWSTSGNTIYF
CDR3nt: TGTGCCAGCAGCCAAGATTGGTCCACATCTGGAAACACCATATATTTT

v_gene: TRBV18
abundance: .
j_gene: TRBJ1-4
d_gene: .
len: 17
CDR3aa: CASSPLYLDATNEKLFF
CDR3nt: TGTGCCAGCTCACCACTGTACCTGGATGCAACTAATGAAAAACTGTTTTTT

v_gene: TRBV7-9
abundance: few
j_gene: TRBJ2-1
d_gene: TRBD1
len: 15
CDR3aa: CASRPRTGDYNEQFF
CDR3nt: TGTGCCAGCCGTCCCCGGACAGGGGACTACAATGAGCAGTTCTTC

v_gene: TRBV2
abundance: .
j_gene: TRBJ1-5
d_gene: .
len: 15
CDR3aa: CASSQETTSGQPQHF
CDR3nt: TGTGCCAGCAGTCAAGAAACAACATCGGGTCAGCCCCAGCATTTT

v_gene: TRBV5-1
abundance: .
j_gene: TRBJ1-5
d_gene: .
len: 13
CDR3aa: CASSLVPNQPQHF
CDR3nt: TGCGCCAGCAGCTTGGTACCTAATCAGCCCCAGCATTTT

v_gene: TRBV11-2
abundance: .
j_gene: TRBJ1-2
d_gene: .
len: 13
CDR3aa: CASSPRGDHGYTF
CDR3nt: TGTGCCAGCAGCCCCCGGGGGGATCATGGCTACACCTTC

v_gene: TRBV4-1
abundance: few
j_gene: TRBJ2-1
d_gene: .
len: 16
CDR3aa: CASSHLSRRKNNEQFF
CDR3nt: TGCGCCAGCAGCCATCTTAGCAGGAGGAAAAACAATGAGCAGTTCTTC

v_gene: TRBV29-1
abundance: .
j_gene: TRBJ2-5
d_gene: .
len: 13
CDR3aa: CSVIGQSGETQYF
CDR3nt: TGCAGCGTTATTGGGCAGTCGGGAGAGACCCAGTACTTC